The 18 T cell receptor beta chains below all came from one sample that was sequenced in a study of vaccination and CD4 T cells after COVID-19. TCRdb passed the PCR reads through MiXCR, listing each CDR3 protein once. Found here are approximately 14,000 distinct CDR3 sequences, roughly three quarters of them singletons; the top ten hold 1.1%. The sequencing used CD4+ T cells from blood, collected after SARS-CoV-2 vaccination. The source of these receptors is a human donor who had recovered from COVID-19.

This rearrangement joins TRBV20-1 to TRBJ2-3; D might be TRBD1 (6 bases). CDR1 is DFQATT, CDR2 SNEGSKA, per germline (reference sequence). Trimming left V 3 bases short and J 0 bases short, with 13 bases between. This CDR3 contains 15 residues. The CDR3 here is CSARIQGGSTDTQYF. In DNA form, the CDR3 reads TGCAGTGCTAGGATACAGGGTGGGAGCACAGATACGCAGTATTTT.

The V call is TRBV5-1, the J call TRBJ1-5, with D hard to call. The V gene's germline CDR1 is SGHRS and CDR2 YFSETQ. CDR3 length: 14 residues. Trimming pared 0 bases from V and 5 bases from J, leaving 9 bases between. DNA for the CDR3: TGCGCCAGCAGCTTGGAAGGGTTGGATCAGCCCCAGCATTTT. It translates to CASSLEGLDQPQHF.

This chain joins TRBV10-3 and TRBJ1-1, with D maybe TRBD1 (5 bases). V was trimmed by 2 bases and J by 7 bases, leaving 5 bases between them. Germline CDR1 and CDR2: ENHRY and SYGVKD. The CDR3 contains 11 residues. CDR3 loop: CAISEQGEAFF. In DNA form, the CDR3 reads TGTGCCATCAGTGAGCAGGGTGAAGCTTTCTTT.

The rearrangement links TRBV19 to TRBJ2-1, with D possibly matching TRBD1 (5 bases). Trimming removed 10 bases at V and 2 bases at J, with 15 bases between. Germline lookup yields CDR1 LNHDA and CDR2 SQIVND (reference sequence). The CDR3 is 14 amino acids. The CDR3, as DNA: TGTGCCACTAAGCGACAGTCTACCTACAATGAGCAGTTCTTC. It translates to CATKRQSTYNEQFF. The whole variable domain, filled in from reference TRBV19 and TRBJ2-1, reads DGGITQSPKYLFRKEGQNVTLSCEQNLNHDAMYWYRQDPGQGLRLIYYSQIVNDFQKGDIAEGYSVSREKKESFPLTVTSAQKNPTAFYLCATKRQSTYNEQFFGPGTRLTVL.

The V and J genes are TRBV19 and TRBJ2-5; 8 bases line up with TRBD2. The junction had 7 bases not matched to a gene; V was cut back by 3 bases and J by 4 bases. This CDR3 has 15 residues. Germline V gene data show CDR1 as LNHDA and CDR2 as SQIVND (reference sequence). In DNA, the CDR3 is TGTGCCAGTAGTATCCCCGGGACTAGAGCAGAGACCCAGTACTTC. This translates into CASSIPGTRAETQYF.

The chain is built from TRBV21-1 and TRBJ1-5; the table gives TRBD1 as D, unverified against the DNA. TRBV21-1 is assigned pseudogene status. CDR3 length equals 16 residues. The CDR3 loop is CASSQSPRTGKQPQHF. The CDR3 DNA reads as TGTGCCAGCAGCCAATCGCCCAGGACAGGGAAGCAGCCCCAGCATTTT.

This chain uses TRBV12-3 or TRBV12-4 with TRBJ2-1, with 7 bases that match TRBD2. The CDR3 sequence is 15 residues long. J was trimmed by 7 bases and V by 5 bases; bases with no gene match: 11. This CDR3 is CASSLSGTGRNEQFF. Written as DNA, the CDR3 is TGTGCCAGCAGTCTAAGCGGGACTGGGAGAAATGAGCAGTTCTTC.

In this sample, this clonotype turned up a few times. The chain links TRBV2 to TRBJ2-3; D unresolved. The CDR3 consists of 11 residues. V was cut by 5 bases and J by 3 bases, with 3 bases left in between. CDR1 SNHLY and CDR2 FYNNEI come from the germline V gene. The CDR3 here is CASSRTDTQYF. The CDR3 DNA reads TGTGCCAGCAGTCGTACAGATACGCAGTATTTT.

The table lists this clonotype with a few counts. The genes are TRBV20-1 and TRBJ2-2, with 9 bases lining up with TRBD2. The CDR3 sequence is 15 residues long. CDR1 is DFQATT, CDR2 SNEGSKA, per germline (reference sequence). V trimming: 1 base; J trimming: 5 bases; junction bases outside the gene matches: 5. The CDR3 coding sequence is TGCAGTGCTAGAGTAGCGGGAGCTTGGACCGGGGAGCTGTTTTTT. It translates to CSARVAGAWTGELFF.

The gene calls are TRBV11-2 and TRBJ2-5; TRBD2 agrees at 14 bases. CDR1 is SGHAT, CDR2 FQNNGV, per germline. This CDR3 contains 16 residues. Trimming cost V 6 bases and J 4 bases; bases outside gene matches: 7. The CDR3 region is CASRPTSGRVLETQYF. CDR3 in DNA: TGTGCCAGCAGGCCGACTAGCGGGAGGGTCTTAGAGACCCAGTACTTC.

V usage is TRBV28 and J usage is TRBJ1-3; tentative D call: TRBD1 (5 bases). This CDR3 region has 14 residues. Germline lookup yields CDR1 MDHEN and CDR2 SYDVKM. The V and J ends lost 6 bases and 4 bases respectively, with 13 bases between them. CDR3 amino acids: CASSPGGVGNTIYF. DNA for the CDR3: TGTGCCAGCAGCCCCGGGGGGGTAGGAAACACCATATATTTT.

CDR3 DNA sequence: TGTGCCAGCAGTTACCGGGGGGGTTCGGCACCCCTCCACTTT. This translates into CASSYRGGSAPLHF. The chain joins TRBV6-2 or TRBV6-3 to TRBJ1-6; maybe TRBD1 (5 bases). Germline V gene data show CDR1 as MNHEY and CDR2 as SVGEGT. CDR3 size: 14 residues. Trimming left V 2 bases short and J 11 bases short, with 13 bases between.

This chain links TRBV19 with TRBJ2-7, with D perhaps matching TRBD2 (6 bases). V shed 5 bases and J shed 0 bases, with 14 bases lying between them. The CDR3 totals 15 residues. CDR1 and CDR2 (germline): LNHDA, SQIVND (reference sequence). This CDR3 reads CASSLRRGTSYEQYF. In nucleotides, the CDR3 is TGTGCCAGTAGTCTCCGTCGGGGGACCTCCTACGAGCAGTACTTC.

The chain couples TRBV7-3 to TRBJ2-3, with 7 bases matching TRBD2. The V gene's germline CDR1 is SGHTA and CDR2 FQGTGA. The V segment lost 5 bases and the J segment 6 bases; nucleotides outside the gene matches: 5. CDR3 length: 13 amino acids. The CDR3 reads CASSLGEGDTQYF. CDR3 bases: TGTGCCAGCAGCCTTGGGGAGGGGGATACGCAGTATTTT.

In this sample, this clonotype turned up a few times. The chain uses TRBV19 and TRBJ1-5; 9 bases are shared with TRBD1. Per germline, CDR1 LNHDA and CDR2 SQIVND (reference sequence). V trimming: 8 bases; J trimming: 4 bases; junction bases outside the gene matches: 3. CDR3 length: 13 amino acids. The CDR3 loop is CASRDRENQPQHF. DNA for the CDR3: TGTGCCAGTCGGGACAGGGAGAATCAGCCCCAGCATTTT.

This clonotype appeared once. The chain joins TRBV4-1 to TRBJ2-1, with D hard to call. V shed 4 bases and J shed 1 base, with 11 bases lying between them. CDR1 MGHRA and CDR2 YSYEKL come from the germline V gene. This CDR3 contains 15 residues. The DNA of the CDR3 is TGCGCCAGCAGCCCAGAGCTAGTTTCCTACAATGAGCAGTTCTTC. This codes for CASSPELVSYNEQFF.

The rearrangement uses TRBV27 and TRBJ2-2; a weak D match, TRBD1 (6 bases). V shed 2 bases and J shed 7 bases, with 11 bases lying between them. Germline lookup yields CDR1 MNHEY and CDR2 SMNVEV (reference sequence). This CDR3 region has 14 residues. CDR3: CASSLTGIIGELFF. In nucleotides, the CDR3 is TGTGCCAGCAGTTTAACAGGGATTATCGGGGAGCTGTTTTTT.

This clonotype showed up just once. The rearrangement links TRBV6-2 or TRBV6-3 to TRBJ2-5, with 8 positions matching TRBD1. Trimming took 1 base from V and 4 from J; bases not matched to a gene: 5. CDR3 length: 15 residues. Germline CDR1 MNHEY, CDR2 SVGEGT. In nucleotides, the CDR3 is TGTGCCAGCAGTTACTTTCAGGGGGCGCGAGAGACCCAGTACTTC. Translating it yields CASSYFQGARETQYF.